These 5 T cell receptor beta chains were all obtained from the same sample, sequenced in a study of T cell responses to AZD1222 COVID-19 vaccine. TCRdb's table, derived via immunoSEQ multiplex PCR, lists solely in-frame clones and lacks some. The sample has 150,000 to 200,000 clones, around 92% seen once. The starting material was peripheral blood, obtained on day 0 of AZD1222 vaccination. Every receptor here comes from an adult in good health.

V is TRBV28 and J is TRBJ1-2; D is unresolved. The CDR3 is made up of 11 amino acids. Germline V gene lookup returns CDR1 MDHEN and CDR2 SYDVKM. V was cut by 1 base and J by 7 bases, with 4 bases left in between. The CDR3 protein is CASSLSRGYTF. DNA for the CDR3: TGTGCCAGCAGTTTATCTCGTGGCTACACCTTC.

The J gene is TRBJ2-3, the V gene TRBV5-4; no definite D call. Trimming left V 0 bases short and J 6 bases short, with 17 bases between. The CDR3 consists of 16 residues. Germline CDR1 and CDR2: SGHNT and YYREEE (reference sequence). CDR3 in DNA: TGTGCCAGCAGCTTGGAAGGCCTTCTGAGAGTCGATACGCAGTATTTT. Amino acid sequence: CASSLEGLLRVDTQYF.

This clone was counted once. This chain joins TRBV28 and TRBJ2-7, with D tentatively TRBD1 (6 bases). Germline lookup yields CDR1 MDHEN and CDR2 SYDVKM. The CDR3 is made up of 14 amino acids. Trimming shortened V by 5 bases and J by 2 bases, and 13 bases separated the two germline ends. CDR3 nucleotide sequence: TGTGCCAGCAGTAGGACAGTTAAGGCCTACGAGCAGTACTTC. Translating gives CASSRTVKAYEQYF.

CDR3 DNA sequence: TGTGCCAGCAGCCCCTTACAGGGTACCTATGGCTACACCTTC. This translates into CASSPLQGTYGYTF. V gene TRBV3-1 (or the pseudogene TRBV3-2) combines with J gene TRBJ1-2, with D possibly matching TRBD1 (6 bases). The CDR3 has 14 amino acids. V lost 4 bases and J 4 bases, leaving 13 bases between the germline ends. CDR1 and CDR2 from the germline V gene are LGHDT and YNNKEL (reference sequence).

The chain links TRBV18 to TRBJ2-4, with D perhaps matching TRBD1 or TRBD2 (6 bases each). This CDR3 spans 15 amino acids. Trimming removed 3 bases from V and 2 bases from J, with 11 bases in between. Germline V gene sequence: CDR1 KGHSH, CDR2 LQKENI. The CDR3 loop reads CASSPSGGSKNIQYF. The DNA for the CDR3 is TGTGCCAGCTCACCGTCCGGGGGCTCCAAAAACATTCAGTACTTC.